This TCR beta chain originates from a study of cytomegalovirus exposure and HLA in healthy donors. At the level of the study: Both the approximately 120 validation repertoires and the approximately 640 first-cohort repertoires used the same platform, as reported by a later analysis. Study-level results: The dataset shows that most TCR sequences were rare, while some public TCRs occurred in many donors.

Turning to this clone: As yet, its antigen is unknown.

Method: immunoSEQ multiplex PCR; TCRdb's copy keeps in-frame clones and lacks some. The repertoire holds around 300,000 clones, about 90% seen once, with roughly 1.1% in the top ten. Sequencing used PBMCs. The TCR comes from a woman between 25 and 40 years old in good health and CMV-seropositive.

As DNA, the CDR3 is TGTGCCAGCTCTCTCCGGGCCCACAGCTCCTACGAGCAGTACTTC. It translates to CASSLRAHSSYEQYF. The chain is built from TRBV18 and TRBJ2-7, with no clear D. The germline CDR1 and CDR2 sequences are KGHSH and LQKENI. The V end was cut by 6 bases, the J end by 0 bases, with 15 bases between. The CDR3 consists of 15 residues.